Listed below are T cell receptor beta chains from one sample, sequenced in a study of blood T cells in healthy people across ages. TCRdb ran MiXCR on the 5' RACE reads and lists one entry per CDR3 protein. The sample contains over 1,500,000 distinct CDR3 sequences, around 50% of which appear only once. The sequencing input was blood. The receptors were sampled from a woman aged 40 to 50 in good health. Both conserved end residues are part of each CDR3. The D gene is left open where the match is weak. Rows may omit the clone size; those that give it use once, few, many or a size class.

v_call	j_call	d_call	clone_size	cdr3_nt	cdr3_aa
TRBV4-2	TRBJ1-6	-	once	TGTGCCAGCAGCCAAGCTCTAGTGACGGTATTACGATCACCCCTCCACTTT	CASSQALVTVLRSPLHF
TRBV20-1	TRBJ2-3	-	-	TGCAGTGCTAGAGATCAGGGGCGCACAGATACGCAGTATTTT	CSARDQGRTDTQYF
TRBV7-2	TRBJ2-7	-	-	TGTGCCAGCAGCCCGATTGGGGCAGGGTTCTACGAGCAGTACTTC	CASSPIGAGFYEQYF
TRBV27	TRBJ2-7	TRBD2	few	TGTGCCAGCAGTTTAAAAGCGACGCGGGGGAGCCCCTACGAGCAGTACTTC	CASSLKATRGSPYEQYF
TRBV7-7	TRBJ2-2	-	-	TGTGCTAGCAGCTTAATCAGGGGTAACACCGGGGAGCTGTTTTTT	CASSLIRGNTGELFF
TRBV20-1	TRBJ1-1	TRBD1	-	TGCAGTGCTAGCAGGGGGCCGGCCACTGAAGCTTTCTTT	CSASRGPATEAFF
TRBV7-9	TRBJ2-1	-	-	TGTGCCAGCAGCGCTATCGGGGGCCCGACCGGCTATGAGCAGTTCTTC	CASSAIGGPTGYEQFF
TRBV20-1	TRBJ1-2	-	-	TGCAGTGTACCCAGCCTTAACTATGGCTACACCTTC	CSVPSLNYGYTF
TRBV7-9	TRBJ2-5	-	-	TGTGCCAGCAGCTCCGCGAGATATCAAGAGACCCAGTACTTC	CASSSARYQETQYF
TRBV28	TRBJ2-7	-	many	TGTGCCAGCAGCCGGGGCGGAGACTACGAGCAGTACTTC	CASSRGGDYEQYF
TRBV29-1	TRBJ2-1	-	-	TGCAGCGTTTGGAGACAGGATACAAGGGATGAGCAGTTCTTC	CSVWRQDTRDEQFF
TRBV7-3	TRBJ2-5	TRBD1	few	TGTGCCAGCAGCCCCCATGGACAGGGAGAGACCCAGTACTTC	CASSPHGQGETQYF
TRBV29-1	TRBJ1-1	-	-	TGCAGCGTTCAATCCCTTACAGGAGTGAACACTGAAGCTTTCTTT	CSVQSLTGVNTEAFF
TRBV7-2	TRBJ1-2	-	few	TGTGCCAGCAGCTTAGGGGGACGGAACGGGAGATACACCTTC	CASSLGGRNGRYTF
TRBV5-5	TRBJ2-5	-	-	TGTGCCAGCAGCTGGGGGCAGGGGAGTTACAATGAGCAGTACTTC	CASSWGQGSYNEQYF
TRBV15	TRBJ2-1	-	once	TGTGCCACCAGCCGCGATCAGCGAGGAGATGAGCAGTTCTTC	CATSRDQRGDEQFF
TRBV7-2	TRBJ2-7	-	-	TGTGCCAGCAAGGAGGATACGAGGGACTCCGAGCAGTACTTC	CASKEDTRDSEQYF
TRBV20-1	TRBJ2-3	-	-	TGCAGTGCTAGCCCCCTCGATTGGGGAACAGATACGCAGTATTTT	CSASPLDWGTDTQYF
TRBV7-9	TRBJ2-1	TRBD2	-	TGTGCCTGCAGGGAGAGCGGGGGGCTAAATGAGCAGTTCTTC	CACRESGGLNEQFF
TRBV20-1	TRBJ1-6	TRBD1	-	TGCAGTGCTCACAGGGGTAATTCACCCCTCCACTTT	CSAHRGNSPLHF
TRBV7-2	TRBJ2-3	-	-	TGTGCCAGCACCGCCGTCCGGGGGGCGGGTACAGATACGCAGTATTTT	CASTAVRGAGTDTQYF
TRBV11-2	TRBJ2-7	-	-	TGTGCCAGCAGCCTTAGTCCCCGCGGAACCTACGAGCAGTACTTC	CASSLSPRGTYEQYF
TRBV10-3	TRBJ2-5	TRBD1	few	TGTGCCAGTCACGGGACAGGCGGACAAGAGACCCAGTACTTC	CASHGTGGQETQYF
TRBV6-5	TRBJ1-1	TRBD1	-	TGTGCCAGCAGTTTCGGTCGGACAGGGACTGAAGCTTTCTTT	CASSFGRTGTEAFF
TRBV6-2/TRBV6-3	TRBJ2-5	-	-	TGTGCCAGCAATTCACGACAGGCCGTGACGGAGACCCAGTACTTC	CASNSRQAVTETQYF
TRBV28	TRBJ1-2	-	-	TGTGCCAGCAGTTACACCGGGACACGAAATGGCTACACCTTC	CASSYTGTRNGYTF
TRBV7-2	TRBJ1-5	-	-	TGTGCCAGCAGCTCACGCTTTGGATGGCCCCAGCATTTT	CASSSRFGWPQHF
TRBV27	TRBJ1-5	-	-	TGTGCCAGCAGTCCAATGGACAGATACAATCAGCCCCAGCATTTT	CASSPMDRYNQPQHF
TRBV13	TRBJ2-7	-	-	TGTGCCAGCAGCAACGGGGTGGACGGGGAGACCTACGAGCAGTACTTC	CASSNGVDGETYEQYF